This is a list of T cell receptor beta chains from one sample in a study of control samples from healthy donors and cancer patients. The repertoire was sequenced with immunoSEQ multiplex PCR; TCRdb's copy has only in-frame clones and lacks some. The profile shows more than 95,000 clones, nearly 95% of them singletons. The sequenced material came from blood. Every receptor here comes from a man younger than 45 in good health. The CDR3 runs from the conserved cysteine through the conserved F or W. Fields, in order: clone size, D gene, V gene, J gene, CDR3 protein, CDR3 DNA. The D gene is left open where the match is weak. Clone size, where shown, is once, few, many, or a class for clones that have expanded.

clone_size: -; d_call: -; v_call: TRBV30; j_call: TRBJ2-3; cdr3_aa: CAWSVSTRDTQYF; cdr3_nt: TGTGCCTGGAGTGTAAGCACGAGAGATACGCAGTATTTT
clone_size: -; d_call: -; v_call: TRBV2; j_call: TRBJ1-2; cdr3_aa: CASSVIRSGLTYGYTF; cdr3_nt: TGTGCCAGCAGTGTAATTAGGAGCGGACTGACCTATGGCTACACCTTC
clone_size: few; d_call: -; v_call: TRBV7-9; j_call: TRBJ2-7; cdr3_aa: CASSSRRAPDSYEQYF; cdr3_nt: TGTGCCAGCAGCTCGCGCAGGGCTCCTGACTCCTACGAGCAGTACTTC
clone_size: -; d_call: TRBD1; v_call: TRBV19; j_call: TRBJ2-5; cdr3_aa: CASATGSETQYF; cdr3_nt: TGTGCCAGCGCGACAGGGTCGGAGACCCAGTACTTC
clone_size: -; d_call: TRBD2; v_call: TRBV9; j_call: TRBJ2-3; cdr3_aa: CASSVVRPGGVGSTQYF; cdr3_nt: TGTGCCAGCAGCGTAGTGCGGCCGGGGGGAGTAGGGAGTACGCAGTATTTT
clone_size: -; d_call: TRBD1; v_call: TRBV13; j_call: TRBJ2-3; cdr3_aa: CASSSPGQVSTDTQYF; cdr3_nt: TGTGCCAGCAGCTCCCCGGGACAGGTTAGCACAGATACGCAGTATTTT
clone_size: -; d_call: -; v_call: TRBV2; j_call: TRBJ2-3; cdr3_aa: CASSAGPLASYF; cdr3_nt: TGTGCCAGCAGTGCTGGGCCGCTGGCAAGTTATTTT
clone_size: -; d_call: TRBD1; v_call: TRBV13; j_call: TRBJ2-6; cdr3_aa: CASSYRGPPYSGANVLTF; cdr3_nt: TGTGCCAGCAGCTACAGGGGTCCGCCTTACTCTGGGGCCAACGTCCTGACTTTC
clone_size: few; d_call: TRBD1; v_call: TRBV10-2; j_call: TRBJ1-6; cdr3_aa: CASRTGVTSPLHF; cdr3_nt: TGCGCCAGCAGGACAGGGGTTACTTCACCCCTCCACTTT
clone_size: -; d_call: -; v_call: TRBV15; j_call: TRBJ2-3; cdr3_aa: CATSRKRGGLSTDTQYF; cdr3_nt: TGTGCCACCAGCAGAAAAAGGGGGGGGCTTTCCACAGATACGCAGTATTTT
clone_size: -; d_call: TRBD1; v_call: TRBV7-2; j_call: TRBJ1-6; cdr3_aa: CASSHTSGTGAYNSPLHF; cdr3_nt: TGTGCCAGCAGTCATACCTCCGGGACAGGGGCCTATAATTCACCCCTCCACTTT
clone_size: -; d_call: -; v_call: TRBV5-4; j_call: TRBJ1-1; cdr3_aa: CASRLDQRGQAFF; cdr3_nt: TGTGCCAGCAGATTGGACCAGAGAGGGCAAGCTTTCTTT
clone_size: medium-sized; d_call: TRBD1; v_call: TRBV15; j_call: TRBJ2-1; cdr3_aa: CATLRDREYNEQFF; cdr3_nt: TGTGCCACTCTTCGGGACAGGGAGTACAATGAGCAGTTCTTC
clone_size: -; d_call: -; v_call: TRBV2; j_call: TRBJ1-1; cdr3_aa: CASSEEGIVNTEAFF; cdr3_nt: TGTGCCAGCAGTGAAGAGGGCATCGTGAACACTGAAGCTTTCTTT
clone_size: -; d_call: -; v_call: TRBV28; j_call: TRBJ1-5; cdr3_aa: CASSSPRGGSFQPQHF; cdr3_nt: TGTGCCAGCAGTTCACCGCGGGGGGGTTCTTTTCAGCCCCAGCATTTT
clone_size: -; d_call: TRBD1; v_call: TRBV2; j_call: TRBJ1-5; cdr3_aa: CASSEAGGVSPQHF; cdr3_nt: TGTGCCAGCAGTGAGGCAGGGGGTGTTTCGCCCCAGCATTTT
clone_size: -; d_call: -; v_call: TRBV5-1; j_call: TRBJ1-3; cdr3_aa: CASRVQGASGNTIYF; cdr3_nt: TGCGCCAGCAGGGTCCAAGGGGCTTCTGGAAACACCATATATTTT
clone_size: -; d_call: -; v_call: TRBV2; j_call: TRBJ2-7; cdr3_aa: CASRAGTGTHEQYF; cdr3_nt: TGTGCCAGCAGGGCCGGGACCGGCACACACGAGCAGTACTTC
clone_size: -; d_call: -; v_call: TRBV6-1; j_call: TRBJ1-3; cdr3_aa: CASSDPSSGNTIYF; cdr3_nt: TGTGCCAGCAGTGACCCCAGCTCTGGAAACACCATATATTTT
clone_size: -; d_call: -; v_call: TRBV6-5; j_call: TRBJ2-2; cdr3_aa: CASKAGLNTGELFF; cdr3_nt: TGTGCCAGCAAGGCAGGGCTAAACACCGGGGAGCTGTTTTTT
clone_size: -; d_call: TRBD2; v_call: TRBV9; j_call: TRBJ2-1; cdr3_aa: CASSRGGVAGGAFNEQFF; cdr3_nt: TGTGCCAGCAGCCGCGGGGGGGTCGCCGGGGGAGCCTTTAATGAGCAGTTCTTC
clone_size: -; d_call: TRBD1; v_call: TRBV18; j_call: TRBJ2-7; cdr3_aa: CASSPSGTGRYEQYF; cdr3_nt: TGTGCCAGCTCCCCATCCGGGACAGGGCGCTACGAGCAGTACTTC
clone_size: once; d_call: -; v_call: TRBV5-1; j_call: TRBJ2-7; cdr3_aa: CASSSTGTTYYEQYF; cdr3_nt: TGCGCCAGCAGCTCCACCGGGACGACCTACTACGAGCAGTACTTC
clone_size: -; d_call: TRBD2; v_call: TRBV19; j_call: TRBJ2-2; cdr3_aa: CASDRGGSANTGELFF; cdr3_nt: TGTGCCAGCGATCGGGGGGGGTCTGCTAACACCGGGGAGCTGTTTTTT
clone_size: -; d_call: TRBD2; v_call: TRBV6-6; j_call: TRBJ2-7; cdr3_aa: CASSQASGGAYEQYF; cdr3_nt: TGTGCCAGCAGTCAAGCTAGCGGGGGGGCCTACGAGCAGTACTTC
clone_size: -; d_call: -; v_call: TRBV6-5; j_call: TRBJ2-3; cdr3_aa: CASSPDSTDTQYF; cdr3_nt: TGTGCCAGCAGTCCCGACAGCACAGATACGCAGTATTTT
clone_size: -; d_call: TRBD2; v_call: TRBV11-3; j_call: TRBJ2-1; cdr3_aa: CASSLYLAGGQHEQFF; cdr3_nt: TGTGCCAGCAGCTTATATTTAGCGGGGGGGCAGCATGAGCAGTTCTTC
clone_size: -; d_call: -; v_call: TRBV24-1; j_call: TRBJ2-1; cdr3_aa: CATSSLDSNNEQFF; cdr3_nt: TGTGCCACCAGCTCCCTGGACTCGAACAATGAGCAGTTCTTC
clone_size: -; d_call: -; v_call: TRBV19; j_call: TRBJ1-4; cdr3_aa: CASTGFTGTNEKLFF; cdr3_nt: TGTGCCAGCACCGGATTTACAGGGACTAATGAAAAACTGTTTTTT
clone_size: -; d_call: -; v_call: TRBV28; j_call: TRBJ1-1; cdr3_aa: CASSIPGNTEAFF; cdr3_nt: TGTGCCAGCAGCATTCCGGGGAACACTGAAGCTTTCTTT
clone_size: -; d_call: -; v_call: TRBV20-1; j_call: TRBJ1-4; cdr3_aa: CSASRTGQGEKLFF; cdr3_nt: TGCAGTGCTAGTAGGACGGGACAAGGGGAAAAACTGTTTTTT